The 21 T cell receptor beta chains presented below share a single source sample, sequenced in a study of identical twins. TCRdb re-analysed the 5' RACE reads in MiXCR, keeping a single row per CDR3 protein. Among roughly 750,000 distinct CDR3 sequences, less than 25% were seen once, and the ten largest hold 4% to 4.5%. This sample also appeared in a second study, on T cells expressing NK-cell markers.

The sample was PBMCs. The receptors shown here come from a woman aged 18-29 years in good health.

The V call is TRBV12-3 or TRBV12-4, the J call TRBJ2-2; TRBD1 aligns across 9 bases. The trim removed 1 base at V and 6 bases at J, leaving 3 bases unmatched. This CDR3 region has 15 residues. CDR3 sequence reads: CASSLDGTGSGELFF. CDR3 DNA: TGTGCCAGCAGTTTAGACGGGACAGGGTCCGGGGAGCTGTTTTTT.

The sample holds many counts of this clonotype. The genes are TRBV25-1 and TRBJ2-7; a possible D gene is TRBD2 (5 bases). Germline CDR1 MGHDK, CDR2 SYGVNS. This CDR3 has 12 residues. The V end was cut by 5 bases, the J end by 3 bases, with 8 bases between. The DNA for the CDR3 is TGTGCCAGCAGTTGGACTGGCTACGAGCAGTACTTC. Its protein product is CASSWTGYEQYF.

In this sample, this clonotype turned up many times. V gene TRBV29-1 combines with J gene TRBJ2-3; TRBD2 matches 9 bases. The CDR3 extends over 14 amino acids. From germline, CDR1 is SQVTM and CDR2 ANQGSEA. The trim removed 4 bases at V and 4 bases at J, leaving 6 bases unmatched. Written as DNA, the CDR3 is TGCAGCGTTGTAGGAGCGGGGGGCCCAGATACGCAGTATTTT. This gives the protein CSVVGAGGPDTQYF.

In its sample, this clonotype was seen once. This sequence joins TRBV4-2 and TRBJ2-7, with TRBD2 matching over 8 bases. There are 16 residues in the CDR3. Germline CDR1 reads LGHNA; CDR2 reads YNFKEQ. J was trimmed by 6 bases and V by 0 bases; bases with no gene match: 10. The CDR3 here is CASSQEAGGFMVEQYF. The DNA of the CDR3 is TGTGCCAGCAGCCAAGAGGCGGGGGGATTTATGGTCGAGCAGTACTTC.

The rearrangement links TRBV12-3 or TRBV12-4 to TRBJ2-4; 7 nucleotides align to TRBD1. The CDR3 runs to 16 residues. J gave up 5 bases and V 6 bases, and 13 bases lay outside the gene matches. CDR3 in amino acids: CASRARPGQRENIQYF. CDR3 nucleotide sequence: TGTGCCAGCAGAGCTAGGCCGGGACAGAGGGAAAACATTCAGTACTTC.

This clonotype was seen only a few times. J is TRBJ1-5 and V is TRBV7-9; D is possibly TRBD1 (5 bases). The V and J ends lost 5 bases and 1 base respectively, with 6 bases between them. CDR3 length: 13 residues. Germline V gene sequence: CDR1 SEHNR, CDR2 FQNEAQ (reference sequence). CDR3 bases: TGTGCCAGCAGCCCAGGGAGCAATCAGCCCCAGCATTTT. Its translation: CASSPGSNQPQHF.

This clonotype was seen a handful of times. The chain joins TRBV7-2 to TRBJ2-5; TRBD2 aligns across 8 bases. The CDR3 is 17 residues long. Germline V gives CDR1 SGHTA, CDR2 FQGNSA. Losses at the gene ends were 3 bases for V and 3 bases for J; bases not matched to a gene: 12. CDR3 region: CASSFLPSGLVKETQYF. In nucleotides, the CDR3 is TGTGCCAGCAGCTTCCTCCCCTCGGGACTAGTAAAAGAGACCCAGTACTTC.

The rearrangement joins TRBV20-1 to TRBJ2-5; tentative D call: TRBD2 (5 bases). The CDR3 contains 13 residues. The V end lost 4 bases, the J end lost 5 bases, and 14 bases lay between the germline ends. Germline V gene lookup returns CDR1 DFQATT and CDR2 SNEGSKA (reference sequence). CDR3 residues: CSAKTHPGETQYF. Written as DNA, the CDR3 is TGCAGTGCTAAGACCCACCCGGGGGAGACCCAGTACTTC.

The table lists this clonotype with a few counts. The chain recombines TRBV20-1 with TRBJ2-1; D is unclear. This CDR3 comprises 14 residues. V lost 6 bases and J 3 bases, leaving 15 bases between the germline ends. The germline CDR1 and CDR2 sequences are DFQATT and SNEGSKA (reference sequence). This CDR3 is CSAPVAPSYNEQFF. The CDR3 coding sequence is TGCAGTGCCCCCGTGGCCCCCAGCTACAATGAGCAGTTCTTC.

This clonotype appeared a few times. This chain joins TRBV5-1 and TRBJ2-1, with D hard to call. V was clipped by 4 bases and J by 9 bases, with 11 bases between them. This CDR3 has 12 amino acids. Germline CDR1 reads SGHRS; CDR2 reads YFSETQ. DNA for the CDR3: TGCGCCAGCAGCCTTTCTACTCTTGAGCAGTTCTTC. Translating it yields CASSLSTLEQFF.

This clonotype has just a few counts. The genes are TRBV27 and TRBJ2-1; 15 bases are a match to TRBD2. This CDR3 contains 17 residues. Germline-derived CDR1 and CDR2 are MNHEY and SMNVEV (reference sequence). The CDR3 region has the DNA TGTGCGACCCTTGGACTAGCGGGAGGGCCCAGCTACAATGAGCAGTTCTTC. Protein product: CATLGLAGGPSYNEQFF.

This chain connects TRBV12-3 or TRBV12-4 to TRBJ2-7; D perhaps matches TRBD2 (6 bases). V lost 3 bases and J lost 3, with 12 bases in between. The CDR3 sequence is 14 residues long. This CDR3 reads CASSFSSAFYEQYF. In DNA form, the CDR3 reads TGTGCCAGCAGTTTTTCTAGCGCGTTCTACGAGCAGTACTTC.

This clonotype was found many times. The chain carries TRBV5-1 and TRBJ2-2, with 10 bases that match TRBD1. Unmatched junction bases numbered 15, after V lost 4 bases and J lost 9 bases. The CDR3 loop spans 17 amino acids. CDR1 is SGHRS, CDR2 YFSETQ, per germline. CDR3 residues: CASSLISRQGATRELFF. For the CDR3, the DNA is TGCGCCAGCAGCCTCATATCCCGACAGGGGGCGACCAGGGAGCTGTTTTTT.

CDR3 bases: TGCAGTGCCACCCACTTACTAGCGAGGAACTACAATGAGCAGTTCTTC. It encodes CSATHLLARNYNEQFF. The chain couples TRBV20-1 to TRBJ2-1, with 7 bases matching TRBD2. V gave up 6 bases and J gave up 3 bases; unmatched junction bases: 14. Per germline, CDR1 DFQATT and CDR2 SNEGSKA (reference sequence). The CDR3 consists of 16 residues.

There are a few counts of this clonotype. The chain joins TRBV12-3 or TRBV12-4 to TRBJ1-4; D is undetermined. The CDR3 loop spans 12 amino acids. The germline V and J ends were trimmed by 4 bases and 8 bases, with 8 bases remaining between them. This CDR3 is CASSYEREKLFF. CDR3 coding DNA: TGTGCCAGCAGTTATGAGCGAGAAAAACTGTTTTTT.

The CDR3 DNA is TGCGCCAGCAGCTTGGCCGGGACAGGGGCAGATACGCAGTATTTT. Amino acids: CASSLAGTGADTQYF. The chain carries TRBV5-1 and TRBJ2-3, with 10 bases aligning to TRBD1. Trimming at V came to 0 bases and at J to 4 bases, leaving 2 bases not matched to a gene. The CDR3 totals 15 residues. CDR1 is SGHRS, CDR2 YFSETQ, per germline. The complete variable domain, with remaining parts taken from reference TRBV5-1 and TRBJ2-3, reads KAGVTQTPRYLIKTRGQQVTLSCSPISGHRSVSWYQQTPGQGLQFLFEYFSETQRNKGNFPGRFSGRQFSNSRSEMNVSTLELGDSALYLCASSLAGTGADTQYFGPGTRLTVL.

This sequence joins TRBV7-9 and TRBJ1-2; 7 bases line up with TRBD1. The CDR3 contains 14 residues. Losses at the gene ends were 5 bases for V and 8 bases for J; bases not matched to a gene: 11. From germline, CDR1 is SEHNR and CDR2 FQNEAQ (reference sequence). CDR3 loop: CASSKELQGQGYTF. Written as DNA, the CDR3 is TGTGCCAGCAGCAAAGAATTACAGGGGCAGGGCTACACCTTC.

This clonotype occurred a few times. The V gene is TRBV7-2, the J gene TRBJ1-4; TRBD1 aligns across 7 bases. J was trimmed by 11 bases and V by 4 bases; bases with no gene match: 4. The CDR3 is 12 amino acids. Germline assignment: CDR1 SGHTA and CDR2 FQGNSA. The CDR3 is CASSSGQKKLFF. As DNA, the CDR3 is TGTGCCAGCAGCTCGGGACAGAAGAAACTGTTTTTT.

In DNA form, the CDR3 reads TGCAGTGCTATGGGTCTCCTTTATGGAGGCTACAATGAGCAGTTCTTC. This encodes CSAMGLLYGGYNEQFF. The gene calls are TRBV20-1 and TRBJ2-1, with D maybe TRBD2 (5 bases). This CDR3 has 16 amino acids. Deletions cut 4 bases from V and 3 bases from J, with 19 bases between. Germline CDR1 DFQATT, CDR2 SNEGSKA (reference sequence).

V is TRBV12-3 or TRBV12-4 and J is TRBJ1-1, with a tentative D call TRBD1 (5 bases). V was cut by 3 bases and J by 7 bases, with 9 bases left in between. The CDR3 totals 12 residues. The CDR3 is CASSLGGFEAFF. In DNA form, the CDR3 reads TGTGCCAGCAGTTTGGGGGGTTTTGAAGCTTTCTTT.

This clonotype was found many times. V is TRBV12-3 or TRBV12-4 and J is TRBJ2-3; D gene uncertain. CDR3 length: 15 amino acids. Deletions cut 8 bases from V and 6 bases from J, with 21 bases between. Here the CDR3 reads CASSLPRSNVDTQYF. For the CDR3, the DNA is TGTGCCAGCTCCCTACCCAGGTCAAACGTGGATACGCAGTATTTT.